This T cell receptor (beta chain) came from a study of PD-L1 blockade in urothelial cancer. Whole-study context: Of roughly 30 patients, around 25 were males with bladder-origin urothelial cancer. When blood samples were assessed, the median T cell count was 120,000 to 150,000.

TCRdb's copy holds only in-frame clones and misses some; the assay was immunoSEQ multiplex PCR. The sample has about 120,000 clones; around 89% are singletons. Time point indicated: peripheral blood 6 weeks after treatment start. Patients in the study were battling locally advanced or metastatic urothelial carcinoma. Germline V CDR1 and CDR2: SGHRS, YFSETQ. This CDR3 comprises 12 residues. The V end was cut by 5 bases, the J end by 4 bases, with 7 bases between. The chain carries TRBV5-1 and TRBJ1-3; D perhaps matches TRBD1 (5 bases). The receptor was isolated from a man between 60 and 70 years old with urothelial cancer. The material sequenced was PBMCs, taken around atezolizumab (anti-PD-L1) treatment. Here the CDR3 reads CASRDIGNTIYF. The CDR3 DNA is TGCGCCAGCAGGGACATCGGAAACACCATATATTTT. Filled out from reference TRBV5-1 and TRBJ1-3, the complete variable domain reads KAGVTQTPRYLIKTRGQQVTLSCSPISGHRSVSWYQQTPGQGLQFLFEYFSETQRNKGNFPGRFSGRQFSNSRSEMNVSTLELGDSALYLCASRDIGNTIYFGEGSWLTVV.